The source of this T cell receptor (beta chain) is a study of shared clonotypes between healthy human individuals (dated by TCRdb to 2018 to 2020). Study-level background: The cohort included three men and a couple of women between 18 and 49 years of age. For each donor, CD4 naive and CD4 memory were each run on three plates, CD8 naive on two plates, and CD8 memory on one plate. The study deeply sequenced blood TCR repertoires of about 5 healthy adults to estimate repertoire size and the extent of clonotype sharing between individuals. Libraries were prepared and TCR repertoires were sequenced by different laboratories using diverse techniques, in order to increase sequencing depth and limit assay-specific biases. Per donor, leukapheresis produced somewhere between about 0.85 and 8.9 billion PBMCs. Paper-wide results and their limitations: Rarefaction of sorted-subset datasets indicated incomplete sequencing despite the large sequencing depth. Only blood was sampled, and tissue TCR repertoires likely differ from those in blood. Estimated clonotype richness was generally larger for naive than for memory subsets. Higher generation probabilities were observed for clonotypes shared by all four sorted-subset donors than for non-shared clonotypes. Pairwise subsampling indicated that sequencing depth was expected to affect the degree of clonotype sharing among donors. The genetic and exposure-history diversity represented was limited by the small number of donors. When a handful of donors were compared, the shared fraction of clonotypes was about 5% for naive CD4, approximately 3.3% for naive CD8, more than 2% for memory CD4, and less than 0.45% for memory CD8.

Trimming accounts for 6 bases at V and 0 bases at J, while the number of junction bases matched to no gene is 7. The CDR3 runs 15 amino acids, cysteine and phenylalanine included. Just CDR3 DNA is preserved here, 45 bases in frame from base 1. CDR1 MGHRA and CDR2 YSYEKL are derived from the germline V gene. For the CD8 naive samples, CD45RO-negative cells were positively selected for CCR7, yielding a CD45RA+CCR7+ population from which TemRA cells were excluded. Healthy HIV-negative adults with no recently reported acute infections or vaccinations were included as donors. Every donor was a Caucasian adult living in Nashville, Tennessee, USA. Blood was collected by leukapheresis, and PBMCs were isolated by Ficoll-Histopaque density gradient centrifugation and then cryopreserved in liquid nitrogen vapor phase. Analytical flow cytometry was used to check the purity and quantity of every magnetically sorted T cell population. From each sorted fraction, genomic DNA was isolated and quantified by UV absorbance on a Nanodrop 2000c.

Using the deep immunoSEQ assay, multiplex PCR amplified TCR CDR3 regions from genomic DNA. Extracted genomic DNA from each cell subset was distributed evenly across all wells of several immunoSEQ 96-well plates, and each plate was treated as a replicate. For sorted subsets, each replicate PCR was loaded with approximately 0.2 ug genomic DNA, equivalent to 30,000 or so T cell genomes. Purified libraries were quantified with a Qubit 3.0 fluorometer, sized on a Bioanalyzer 2100, and re-quantified with the KAPA Library Quantification kit. Each immunoSEQ 96-well plate was sequenced on its own single-read 150-cycle Illumina NextSeq 550 flow cell. As for how the authors treated the data: Because the immunoSEQ output included only junctional sequences and no quality scores, the filtering could not be the same as the filtering used for full-length reads. Sequences were annotated with PyIR, a Python wrapper for IgBLAST v1.9, using IMGT germline references to assign V/J genes and CDR3. Any read was removed if the V/J assignment was weak (E-value above 1e-6), the CDR3 was missing, or the read contained stop codons, out-of-frame junctions, or ambiguous translated residues. V3J clonotypes were defined by identical inferred V gene, J gene, and CDR3 amino acid sequence. Percentage overlap between repertoires was computed as shared unique clonotypes divided by the size of the smaller repertoire. Three approaches were used to assess repertoire richness: RTK rarefaction, the Chao1 estimator, and Recon v2.1 estimates of unobserved clonotypes. For all TCRbeta clonotypes obtained by the gDNA method from a few donors, generation probabilities were computed with OLGA. The immuneACCESS repertoire file appears here via TCRdb, limited to in-frame rearrangements. These files lack a portion of the clones; in checked studies, under half of the deficit traces to unresolved V genes, and the cause of the others is not known. V and J calls and clone size follow that table, whereas D and trimming were derived from the DNA. For this sample there are millions of clones; about 94% appear just once. The ten largest clones capture around 1.1% of the sample.

Note on this clone: Its antigen is not yet known. No clone much larger than this one lies a single base away; base qualities are absent.

The sequencing sample was made of naive CD8+ T cells sorted from blood. The label giving this sample's cell subset or site can be read as: CD45RA+CCR7+. This sequence originates from a man aged 18 to 30 in good health. This chain joins TRBV4-1 to TRBJ1-1; the central 7 bases match TRBD1. The CDR3 is CASSLRDSLNTEAFF. The bases are TGCGCCAGCAGTCTTAGGGACAGCTTGAACACTGAAGCTTTCTTT.